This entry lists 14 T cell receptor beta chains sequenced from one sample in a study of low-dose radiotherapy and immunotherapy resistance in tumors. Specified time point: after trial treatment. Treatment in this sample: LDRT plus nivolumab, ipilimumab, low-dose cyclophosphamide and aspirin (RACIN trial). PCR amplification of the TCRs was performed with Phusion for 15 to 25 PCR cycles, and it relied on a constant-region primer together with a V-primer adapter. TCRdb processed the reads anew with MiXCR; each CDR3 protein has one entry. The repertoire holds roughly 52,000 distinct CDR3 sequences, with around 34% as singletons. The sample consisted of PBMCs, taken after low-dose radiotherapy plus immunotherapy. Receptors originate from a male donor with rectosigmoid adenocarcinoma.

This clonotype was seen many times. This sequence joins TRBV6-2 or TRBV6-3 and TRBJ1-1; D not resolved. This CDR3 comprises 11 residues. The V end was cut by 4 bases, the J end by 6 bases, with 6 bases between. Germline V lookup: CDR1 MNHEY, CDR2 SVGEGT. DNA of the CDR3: TGTGCCAGCAGTTCCCCTTCTGAAGCTTTCTTT. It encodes CASSSPSEAFF.

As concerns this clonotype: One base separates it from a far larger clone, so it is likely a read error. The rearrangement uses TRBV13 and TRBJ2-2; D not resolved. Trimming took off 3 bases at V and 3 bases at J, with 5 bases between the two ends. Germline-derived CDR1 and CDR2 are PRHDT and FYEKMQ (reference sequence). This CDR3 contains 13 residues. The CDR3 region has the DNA TGTGCCAGCAGCTTGGTCGACACCGGGGAGCTGTTTTTT. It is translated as CASSLVDTGELFF.

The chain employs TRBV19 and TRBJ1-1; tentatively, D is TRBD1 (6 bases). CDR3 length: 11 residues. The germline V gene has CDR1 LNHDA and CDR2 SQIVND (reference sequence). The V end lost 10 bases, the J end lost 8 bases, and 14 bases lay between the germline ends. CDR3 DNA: TGTGCCATTGCGCAGGGGTCAGAAGCTTTCTTT. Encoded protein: CAIAQGSEAFF.

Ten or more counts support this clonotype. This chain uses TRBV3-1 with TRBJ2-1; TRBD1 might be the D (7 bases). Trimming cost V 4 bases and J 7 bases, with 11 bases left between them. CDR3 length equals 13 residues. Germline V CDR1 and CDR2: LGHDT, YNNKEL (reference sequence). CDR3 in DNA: TGTGCCAGCAGCCTCAGGGGGGTAAATGAGCAGTTCTTC. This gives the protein CASSLRGVNEQFF.

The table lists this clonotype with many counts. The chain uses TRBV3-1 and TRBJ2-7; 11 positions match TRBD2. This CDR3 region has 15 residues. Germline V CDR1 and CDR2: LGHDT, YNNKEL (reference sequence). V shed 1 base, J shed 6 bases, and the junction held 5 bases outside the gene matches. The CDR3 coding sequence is TGTGCCAGCAGCCAAGTCGTTAGCGGGGGGGGCGAGCAGTACTTC. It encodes CASSQVVSGGGEQYF.

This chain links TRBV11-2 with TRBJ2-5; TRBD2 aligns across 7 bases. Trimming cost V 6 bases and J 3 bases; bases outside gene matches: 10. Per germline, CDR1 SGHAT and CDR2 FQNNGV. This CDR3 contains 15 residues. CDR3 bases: TGTGCCAGCAGACTGGGGGACTACGTTGAAGAGACCCAGTACTTC. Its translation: CASRLGDYVEETQYF.

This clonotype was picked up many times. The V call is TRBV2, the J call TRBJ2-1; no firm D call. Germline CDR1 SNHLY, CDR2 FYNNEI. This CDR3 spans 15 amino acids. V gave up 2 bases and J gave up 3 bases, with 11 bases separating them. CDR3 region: CASSEPFTLYNEQFF. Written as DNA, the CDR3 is TGTGCCAGCAGTGAACCGTTCACTCTCTACAATGAGCAGTTCTTC. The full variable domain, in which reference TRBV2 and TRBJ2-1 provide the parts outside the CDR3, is EPEVTQTPSHQVTQMGQEVILRCVPISNHLYFYWYRQILGQKVEFLVSFYNNEISEKSEIFDDQFSVERPDGSNFTLKIRSTKLEDSAMYFCASSEPFTLYNEQFFGPGTRLTVL.

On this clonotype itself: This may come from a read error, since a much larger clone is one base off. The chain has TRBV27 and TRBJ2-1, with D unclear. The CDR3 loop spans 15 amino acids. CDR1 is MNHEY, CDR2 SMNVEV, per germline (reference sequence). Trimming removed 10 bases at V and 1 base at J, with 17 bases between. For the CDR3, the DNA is TGTGCCAACACAGCCGGCTTGGAATCCTACAATGAGCAGTTCTTC. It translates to CANTAGLESYNEQFF.

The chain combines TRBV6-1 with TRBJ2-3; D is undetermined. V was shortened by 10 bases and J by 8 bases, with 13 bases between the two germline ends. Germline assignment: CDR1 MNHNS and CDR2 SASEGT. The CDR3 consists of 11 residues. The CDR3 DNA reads TGTGCCACCGGACGTAGTGGTACGCAGTATTTT. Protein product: CATGRSGTQYF.

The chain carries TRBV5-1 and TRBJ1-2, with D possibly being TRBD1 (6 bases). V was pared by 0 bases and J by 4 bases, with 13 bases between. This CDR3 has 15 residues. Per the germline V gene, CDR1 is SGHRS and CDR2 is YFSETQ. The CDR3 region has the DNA TGCGCCAGCAGCTTGGACTGGGACAAGGCCTATGGCTACACCTTC. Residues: CASSLDWDKAYGYTF. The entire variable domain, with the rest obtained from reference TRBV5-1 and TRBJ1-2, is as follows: KAGVTQTPRYLIKTRGQQVTLSCSPISGHRSVSWYQQTPGQGLQFLFEYFSETQRNKGNFPGRFSGRQFSNSRSEMNVSTLELGDSALYLCASSLDWDKAYGYTFGSGTRLTVV.

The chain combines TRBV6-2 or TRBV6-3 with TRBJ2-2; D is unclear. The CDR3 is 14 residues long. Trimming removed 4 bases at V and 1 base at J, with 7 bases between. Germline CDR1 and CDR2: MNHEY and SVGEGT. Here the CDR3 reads CASSSSLNTGELFF. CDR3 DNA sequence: TGTGCCAGCAGTTCCTCCTTGAACACCGGGGAGCTGTTTTTT.

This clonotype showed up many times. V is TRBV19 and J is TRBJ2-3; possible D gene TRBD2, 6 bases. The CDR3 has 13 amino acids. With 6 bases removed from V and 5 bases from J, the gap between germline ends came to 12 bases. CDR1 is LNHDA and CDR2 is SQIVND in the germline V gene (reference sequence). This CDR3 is CASSGTYGDTQYF. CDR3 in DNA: TGTGCCAGTAGCGGGACTTACGGAGATACGCAGTATTTT.

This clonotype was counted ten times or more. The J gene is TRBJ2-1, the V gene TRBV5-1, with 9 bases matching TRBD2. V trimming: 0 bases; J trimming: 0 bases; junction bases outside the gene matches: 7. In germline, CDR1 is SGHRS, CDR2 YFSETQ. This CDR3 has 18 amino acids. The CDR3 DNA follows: TGCGCCAGCAGCTTGGTGCCTAGCGGGACCTACTCCTACAATGAGCAGTTCTTC. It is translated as CASSLVPSGTYSYNEQFF.

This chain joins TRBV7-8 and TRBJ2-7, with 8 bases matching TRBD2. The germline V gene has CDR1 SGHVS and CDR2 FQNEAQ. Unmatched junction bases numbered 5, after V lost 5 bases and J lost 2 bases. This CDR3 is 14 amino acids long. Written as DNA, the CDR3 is TGTGCCAGCAGCACGGCTAGCGGGCCCTACGAGCAGTACTTC. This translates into CASSTASGPYEQYF.